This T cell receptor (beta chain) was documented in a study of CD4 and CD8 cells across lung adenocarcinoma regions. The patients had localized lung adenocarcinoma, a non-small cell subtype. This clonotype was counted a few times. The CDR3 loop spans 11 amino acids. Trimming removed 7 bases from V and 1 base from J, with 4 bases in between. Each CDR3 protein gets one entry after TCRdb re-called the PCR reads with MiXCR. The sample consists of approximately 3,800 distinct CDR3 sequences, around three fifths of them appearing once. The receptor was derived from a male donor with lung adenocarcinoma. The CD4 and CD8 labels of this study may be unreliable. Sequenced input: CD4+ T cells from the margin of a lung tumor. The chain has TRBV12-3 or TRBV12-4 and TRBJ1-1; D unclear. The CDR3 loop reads CASTENTEAFF. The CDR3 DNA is TGTGCCAGCACCGAGAACACTGAAGCTTTCTTT.